The 8 T cell receptor beta chains below come from one sample, sequenced in a study of T cell repertoires in cytomegalovirus infection. TCRdb fed the reads into MiXCR, producing one record per CDR3 protein. The data show roughly 280,000 distinct CDR3 sequences, with roughly an eighth seen just once and around 8.7% held by the top ten. The specimen was PBMCs. The receptors originated from a human donor in good health (CMV status not recorded). Some clones in this sample may be carry-over from other donors' samples.

This clonotype was recorded a few times. The DNA for the CDR3 is TGCGCCAGCAGCAGCGGAAAACCGGGGGCCATATATTTT. Its protein product is CASSSGKPGAIYF. The V and J genes are TRBV5-1 and TRBJ1-3; a weak D match, TRBD1 (5 bases). The CDR3 has 13 amino acids. Between the trimmed V and J ends, which lost 4 bases and 11 bases, there was a span of 16 bases. Looked up from germline, CDR1 is SGHRS and CDR2 is YFSETQ.

In its sample, this clonotype was seen a few times. The V gene is TRBV11-2, the J gene TRBJ1-2; D unclear. The CDR3 consists of 13 residues. Germline CDR1 reads SGHAT; CDR2 reads FQNNGV. V lost 2 bases, J lost 4 bases, and 8 bases lay in between. The CDR3 nucleotides are TGTGCCAGCAGCTTAATGTTTCCCTATGGCTACACCTTC. As protein: CASSLMFPYGYTF.

This rearrangement joins TRBV10-3 to TRBJ2-5, with 7 positions matching TRBD1. Trimming cost V 6 bases and J 2 bases; bases outside gene matches: 3. The CDR3 spans 13 residues. Germline V gene sequence: CDR1 ENHRY, CDR2 SYGVKD. The CDR3 sequence: CAISKGQQETQYF. CDR3 nucleotides: TGTGCCATCAGCAAGGGACAGCAAGAGACCCAGTACTTC.

In its sample, this clonotype was seen many times. The rearrangement joins TRBV20-1 to TRBJ2-7; 13 positions agree with TRBD2. CDR1 DFQATT and CDR2 SNEGSKA come from the germline V gene (reference sequence). V lost 4 bases and J lost 1; bases outside the gene matches: 16. This CDR3 comprises 19 residues. For the CDR3, the DNA is TGCAGTGCTACCACTCTACTAGCGGGAGGGCCGGTTGTATCCTACGAGCAGTACTTC. Amino acids: CSATTLLAGGPVVSYEQYF.

The V call is TRBV6-5, the J call TRBJ1-1; 8 nucleotides line up with TRBD1. V gave up 5 bases and J gave up 5 bases; unmatched junction bases: 7. Looked up from germline, CDR1 is MNHEY and CDR2 is SVGAGI. This CDR3 is 14 amino acids long. CDR3 sequence reads: CASSHDRGRTEAFF. CDR3 nucleotide sequence: TGTGCCAGCAGTCACGACAGGGGTAGGACTGAAGCTTTCTTT.

This clonotype was seen at least ten times. This chain joins TRBV6-5 and TRBJ2-2; D perhaps matches TRBD1 (5 bases). The ends were cut back, 0 bases at V and 9 bases at J, with 11 bases in the middle. This CDR3 spans 14 amino acids. Germline V gives CDR1 MNHEY, CDR2 SVGAGI. The chain's CDR3 is CASSYSTVVRELFF. Written as DNA, the CDR3 is TGTGCCAGCAGTTACTCGACAGTCGTCCGGGAGCTGTTTTTT.

The rearrangement links TRBV12-3 or TRBV12-4 to TRBJ2-3; D is unclear. The CDR3 runs to 14 residues. Trimming left V 1 base short and J 4 bases short, with 9 bases between. DNA for the CDR3: TGTGCCAGCAGTTTAGGTTCGGCGGCAGATACGCAGTATTTT. Protein sequence: CASSLGSAADTQYF.

This clonotype appeared a few times. The rearrangement links TRBV29-1 to TRBJ2-1; D not certain. The CDR3 contains 9 residues. Trimming cost V 4 bases and J 12 bases, with 7 bases left between them. Germline V gives CDR1 SQVTM, CDR2 ANQGSEA. CDR3 loop: CSVGVAQFF. CDR3 DNA: TGCAGCGTTGGCGTAGCGCAGTTCTTC.